This entry lists 13 T cell receptor beta chains sequenced from one sample in a study of cytomegalovirus exposure and HLA in healthy donors (TCRdb year 2017). The receptor library was made with the immunoSEQ multiplex PCR assay. The multiplex PCR relied on a mix of 60 forward primers for TCR Vbeta segments and 13 reverse primers for TCR Jbeta segments. TCRdb re-hosts the immuneACCESS table, in-frame sequences only. Its copies lack some clones; in the studies checked, an unresolved V gene accounts for under half of them, and the cause for the rest is not known. This sample gives 200,000 to 250,000 clones in total; 82% of them show up just once. The ten largest account for around 5.7% of the sample. The sample comprised PBMCs. The receptors come from a woman aged 40 to 55 in good health and CMV-seropositive.

The rearrangement uses TRBV19 and TRBJ1-5; D gene uncertain. Germline V lookup: CDR1 LNHDA, CDR2 SQIVND (reference sequence). Trimming took off 7 bases at V and 6 bases at J, with 10 bases between the two ends. This CDR3 has 12 amino acids. CDR3 DNA sequence: TGTGCCAGTACGGGAGGTGCTCAGCCCCAGCATTTT. This sequence encodes CASTGGAQPQHF.

This sequence joins TRBV27 and TRBJ2-7; 10 bases are a match to TRBD2. The CDR3 extends over 13 amino acids. Trimming removed 7 bases from V and 7 bases from J; junction bases left unmatched: 7. Germline V gives CDR1 MNHEY, CDR2 SMNVEV (reference sequence). Written as DNA, the CDR3 is TGTGCCAGCAAGGGGACTAGCGAGGCAGAGCAGTACTTC. Its translation is CASKGTSEAEQYF.

This chain links TRBV7-2 with TRBJ1-1, with 8 nucleotides matching TRBD1. The CDR3 consists of 14 residues. J was trimmed by 4 bases and V by 5 bases; bases with no gene match: 6. Germline assignment: CDR1 SGHTA and CDR2 FQGNSA. CDR3 in DNA: TGTGCCAGCAGCCACAACACAGGGGGCACTGAAGCTTTCTTT. Amino acids: CASSHNTGGTEAFF.

The V call is TRBV5-6, the J call TRBJ1-2, with 8 bases lining up with TRBD1. Trimming at V came to 4 bases and at J to 8 bases, leaving 19 bases not matched to a gene. The CDR3 length is 17 residues. Germline CDR1 reads SGHDT; CDR2 reads YYEEEE. The DNA of the CDR3 is TGTGCCAGCAGCAAAAAATCCGGGACAGGCTCTTTAAGCGGCTACACCTTC. It specifies CASSKKSGTGSLSGYTF.

The sample holds a few counts of this clone. The V gene is TRBV7-9, the J gene TRBJ2-1, with TRBD1 identical over 7 bases. The V gene's germline CDR1 is SEHNR and CDR2 FQNEAQ (reference sequence). The CDR3 totals 13 residues. Losses at the gene ends were 6 bases for V and 10 bases for J; bases not matched to a gene: 9. CDR3 coding DNA: TGTGCCAGCAGGTCTAACAGGGGTCCCGAGCAGTTCTTC. Its translation is CASRSNRGPEQFF.

V gene TRBV18 combines with J gene TRBJ1-5, with D hard to call. V lost 2 bases, J lost 3 bases, and 14 bases lay in between. Per the germline V gene, CDR1 is KGHSH and CDR2 is LQKENI. CDR3 length: 16 residues. The CDR3 here is CASSPEMSNYNQPQHF. The CDR3 region has the DNA TGTGCCAGCTCACCAGAGATGTCCAACTACAATCAGCCCCAGCATTTT.

The table lists this clone with a count of one. The CDR3: CASSLTTASNTGELFF. The CDR3 coding sequence is TGTGCCAGCAGCTTAACGACAGCCTCGAACACCGGGGAGCTGTTTTTT. The chain links TRBV7-2 to TRBJ2-2; tentatively, D is TRBD1 (5 bases). Trimming cost V 2 bases and J 0 bases, with 10 bases left between them. Germline values: CDR1 SGHTA, CDR2 FQGNSA. This CDR3 region has 16 residues.

The chain uses TRBV2 and TRBJ1-3; D is uncertain. In germline, CDR1 is SNHLY, CDR2 FYNNEI. Trimming cost V 4 bases and J 0 bases, with 4 bases left between them. The CDR3 totals 13 residues. The CDR3 coding sequence is TGTGCCAGCAGTGCTAGCTCTGGAAACACCATATATTTT. It yields the protein CASSASSGNTIYF.

The chain is built from TRBV7-9 and TRBJ1-5; TRBD1 agrees at 10 bases. Germline V gives CDR1 SEHNR, CDR2 FQNEAQ (reference sequence). CDR3 length: 14 residues. V shed 4 bases and J 6 bases; nucleotides not matched to a gene: 3. The CDR3 DNA sequence: TGTGCCAGCAGCTCGGGACAGGGGATTCAGCCCCAGCATTTT. This codes for CASSSGQGIQPQHF. Supplemented by reference TRBV7-9 and TRBJ1-5, the full variable domain reads DTGVSQNPRHKITKRGQNVTFRCDPISEHNRLYWYRQTLGQGPEFLTYFQNEAQLEKSRLLSDRFSAERPKGSFSTLEIQRTEQGDSAMYLCASSSGQGIQPQHFGDGTRLSIL.

The J gene is TRBJ1-1, the V gene TRBV30; 7 bases fit TRBD1. CDR3 length equals 14 residues. Trimming cost V 4 bases and J 5 bases; bases outside gene matches: 10. Germline CDR1 is GTSNPN and CDR2 is SVGIG (reference sequence). Here the CDR3 reads CAWNTGAGRTEAFF. Here the CDR3 DNA reads TGTGCCTGGAATACAGGGGCGGGTCGAACTGAAGCTTTCTTT. The whole variable domain, remainder taken from reference TRBV30 and TRBJ1-1, is SQTIHQWPATLVQPVGSPLSLECTVEGTSNPNLYWYRQAAGRGLQLLFYSVGIGQISSEVPQNLSASRPQDRQFILSSKKLLLSDSGFYLCAWNTGAGRTEAFFGQGTRLTVV.

About this clone: The CDR3 end shows no conserved phenylalanine or tryptophan, and so a read error is likely. The chain recombines TRBV2 with TRBJ1-2, with unresolved D. Per the germline V gene, CDR1 is SNHLY and CDR2 is FYNNEI. This CDR3 is 12 amino acids long. V dropped 4 bases and J dropped 8 bases, with 11 bases sitting between them. This CDR3 reads CASSVGPGGYTL. CDR3 DNA sequence: TGTGCCAGCAGTGTCGGCCCAGGAGGCTACACCCTC.

This clone was picked up a small number of times. This rearrangement joins TRBV5-1 to TRBJ2-7; no definite D call. Looked up from germline, CDR1 is SGHRS and CDR2 is YFSETQ. The V end was cut by 0 bases, the J end by 0 bases, with 7 bases between. CDR3 size: 14 residues. This CDR3 reads CASSLETVSYEQYF. CDR3 coding DNA: TGCGCCAGCAGCTTGGAAACAGTCTCCTACGAGCAGTACTTC.

The genes are TRBV11-2 and TRBJ1-3; TRBD1 might be the D (5 bases). The V end lost 0 bases, the J end lost 2 bases, and 5 bases lay between the germline ends. There are 14 residues in the CDR3. Germline assignment: CDR1 SGHAT and CDR2 FQNNGV. The CDR3 here is CASSLDRAGNTIYF. The CDR3 DNA sequence: TGTGCCAGCAGCTTAGACAGGGCTGGAAACACCATATATTTT. The whole variable domain, remainder taken from reference TRBV11-2 and TRBJ1-3, is EAGVAQSPRYKIIEKRQSVAFWCNPISGHATLYWYQQILGQGPKLLIQFQNNGVVDDSQLPKDRFSAERLKGVDSTLKIQPAKLEDSAVYLCASSLDRAGNTIYFGEGSWLTVV.